The rows below give T cell receptor beta chains drawn from one sample of a study of shared clonotypes between healthy human individuals. TCRdb's copy holds only in-frame clones and misses some; the assay was immunoSEQ multiplex PCR. The sample shows roughly 450,000 clones, 70% to 80% of them seen only once. Sequencing was performed on PBMCs. The origin of the receptors is a woman in her forties in good health. Some clones in this sample may be carry-over from other donors' samples. Both conserved end residues are part of each CDR3. D genes are given only for firm matches. Some rows mark clone size as missing; the rest say once, few, many or name a class of expanded clone.

>once|TRBD2|TRBJ2-1|TRBV10-3
TGTGCCATCAGTGAGATGGGGACTAGCGGGAGGGCCTACAATGAGCAGTTCTTC
CAISEMGTSGRAYNEQFF
>NA|TRBD1|TRBJ1-2|TRBV2
TGTGCCAGCAGGGGACAGGGAAGAGGCTACACCTTC
CASRGQGRGYTF
>NA|TRBD2|TRBJ2-1|TRBV18
TGTGCCAGCTCACCACTAGCGGGAGTGCACAATGAGCAGTTCTTC
CASSPLAGVHNEQFF
>NA|TRBD2|TRBJ2-7|TRBV4-2
TGTGCCAGCAGCCAGGAGAGCGGGAGTTCCTACGAGCAGTACTTC
CASSQESGSSYEQYF
>few|NA|TRBJ2-4|TRBV19
TGTGCCAGTAGTACCCCGGGCCTAAAAAACATTCAGTACTTC
CASSTPGLKNIQYF
>NA|TRBD2|TRBJ2-7|TRBV27
TGTGCCAGCAGTTTCGTTTTTTCCGGGAGGGCGGTCGACGAGCAGTACTTC
CASSFVFSGRAVDEQYF
>NA|NA|TRBJ2-5|TRBV11-3
TGTGCCAGCAGCCCGGGACCGAACCAAGAGACCCAGTACTTC
CASSPGPNQETQYF
>NA|NA|TRBJ2-3|TRBV19
TGTGCCAGTAGTATTGGGCAGTTCACAGATACGCAGTATTTT
CASSIGQFTDTQYF
>NA|TRBD2|TRBJ2-2|TRBV6-4
TGTGCCAGCCAGCGGGAGAAGGGCACCGGGGAGCTGTTTTTT
CASQREKGTGELFF
>NA|NA|TRBJ1-1|TRBV7-2
TGTGCCAGCAGTCGGTGGGCAGAAGCTTTCTTT
CASSRWAEAFF
>once|TRBD1|TRBJ2-5|TRBV19
TGTGCCAGTAGTGTCCGGACAGGGGGCAAAGAGACCCAGTACTTC
CASSVRTGGKETQYF
>NA|NA|TRBJ1-1|TRBV28
TGTGCCAGCAGTTCTAGTCCGCCCGGGTGGACTGAAGCTTTCTTT
CASSSSPPGWTEAFF
>NA|TRBD2|TRBJ2-7|TRBV19
TGTGCCAGTAGTATAGGGGAGCGGGGATCCTACGAGCAGTACTTC
CASSIGERGSYEQYF
>NA|NA|TRBJ2-1|TRBV7-6
TGTGCCAGCAGCTTAGGGGCTAGCGATGGTGTGGCGTTCTTC
CASSLGASDGVAFF
>few|TRBD1|TRBJ1-4|TRBV6-5
TGTGCCAGCAGCCGACAGGGGGCAAGGGAAAAACTGTTTTTT
CASSRQGAREKLFF
>NA|NA|TRBJ1-3|TRBV7-6
TGTGCCAGCAGCTTAGGGAACTCTGGAAACACCATATATTTT
CASSLGNSGNTIYF
>NA|TRBD1|TRBJ1-2|TRBV25-1
TGTGCCAGCAGAGGACAGGAGGGCTATGGCTACACCTTC
CASRGQEGYGYTF
>NA|NA|TRBJ1-5|TRBV19
TGTGCCAGTAGTACTAACGCGCGACAGAATCAGCCCCAGCATTTT
CASSTNARQNQPQHF
>NA|TRBD1|TRBJ2-1|TRBV6-6
TGTGCCAGCAGGTCAGGGGGCGAGCACAATGAGCAGTTCTTC
CASRSGGEHNEQFF
>once|NA|TRBJ2-5|TRBV2
TGTGCCAGCAGTGATGGCTACTTACAAGAGACCCAGTACTTC
CASSDGYLQETQYF
>NA|NA|TRBJ1-2|TRBV5-4
TGTGCCAGCAGCTCCCAGGGGAGAGGGGATGGCTACACCTTC
CASSSQGRGDGYTF
>NA|NA|TRBJ2-7|TRBV9
TGTGCCAGCAGCGAGACACCGAGCTCCTACGAGCAGTACTTC
CASSETPSSYEQYF
>NA|TRBD2|TRBJ2-3|TRBV11-3
TGTGCCAGCAGCCCTGCGGGACTAGCGAGCCATACGCAGTATTTT
CASSPAGLASHTQYF
>few|TRBD2|TRBJ2-3|TRBV4-2
TGTGCCAGCAGCCCGGGGAGCGGGAACACAGATACGCAGTATTTT
CASSPGSGNTDTQYF
>NA|TRBD2|TRBJ2-1|TRBV6-4
TGTGCCAGCAGTGCAGTAGCGGGGGGATACAATGAGCAGTTCTTC
CASSAVAGGYNEQFF
>NA|TRBD1|TRBJ2-1|TRBV5-1
TGCGCCAGCAGTTTATCCGGGACAGGGCCCTACAATGAGCAGTTCTTC
CASSLSGTGPYNEQFF
>NA|TRBD2|TRBJ2-1|TRBV7-7
TGTGCTAGCAGCCCGGGACTAGCGGGCGCGTACAATGAGCAGTTCTTC
CASSPGLAGAYNEQFF
>NA|NA|TRBJ1-2|TRBV28
TGTGCCAGCACCACAGGGACTGTCTATGGCTACACCTTC
CASTTGTVYGYTF
>many|NA|TRBJ1-3|TRBV28
TGTGCCAGCAGTTTGGGGGTAGGCAGGGCAAGCTCTGGAAACACCATATATTTT
CASSLGVGRASSGNTIYF
>NA|NA|TRBJ2-5|TRBV19
TGTGCCAGTAGTATGACCCAACAACGAATGGAGACCCAGTACTTC
CASSMTQQRMETQYF
>NA|NA|TRBJ2-7|TRBV7-9
TGTGCCAGCAGCTCCTCAAGACTAGGAGGTTACGAGCAGTACTTC
CASSSSRLGGYEQYF
>NA|NA|TRBJ1-2|TRBV10-3
TGTGCCATCAGTGAACAGGGCGACCTTCAATCCCCTGATGGCTACACCTTC
CAISEQGDLQSPDGYTF
>NA|NA|TRBJ2-1|TRBV6-1
TGTGCCAGCAGGAGTTCGCCTAACAATGAGCAGTTCTTC
CASRSSPNNEQFF
>NA|NA|TRBJ1-1|TRBV7-2
TGTGCCAGCAGCTTAATGAGGGCAGGGGATGGTGAAGCTTTCTTT
CASSLMRAGDGEAFF
>NA|TRBD1|TRBJ2-5|TRBV7-8
TGTGCCAGCAGCTCTGACAGGGCTCGGGAGACCCAGTACTTC
CASSSDRARETQYF
>NA|NA|TRBJ2-2|TRBV7-9
TGTGCCAGCAGCTTGGGGAGAACCGGGGAGCTGTTTTTT
CASSLGRTGELFF
>NA|NA|TRBJ2-5|TRBV28
TGTGCCAGCAGTGTAGGTTCTCAAGAGACCCAGTACTTC
CASSVGSQETQYF
>many|NA|TRBJ2-7|TRBV6-4
TGTGCCAGCAGTGACACCCCGGAGGGCGAGCAGTACTTC
CASSDTPEGEQYF
>NA|TRBD1|TRBJ2-7|TRBV6-6
TGTGCCAGCAGGGGGGACAGGGGACACGAGCAGTACTTC
CASRGDRGHEQYF
>NA|NA|TRBJ2-7|TRBV18
TGTGCCAGCTCACCCGCTAGGGTCCAATTCTACGAGCAGTACTTC
CASSPARVQFYEQYF
>NA|NA|TRBJ2-7|TRBV4-3
TGCGCCAGCAGCCAAGACAGGAGGCCCGGGGAGCAGTACTTC
CASSQDRRPGEQYF